This TCR beta chain was observed in a study of blood T cells in healthy people across ages. Germline values: CDR1 SQVTM, CDR2 ANQGSEA. With 0 bases removed from V and 3 bases from J, the gap between germline ends came to 8 bases. This CDR3 has 13 amino acids. For the second PCR, which ran for roughly 7 to 11 cycles, a sample-barcoded 5' primer and a J-beta primer mix were used. MiXCR, run by TCRdb on the 5' RACE reads, gives a single entry per CDR3 protein. The sample carries fewer than 800,000 distinct CDR3 sequences, 20% to 25% recorded once. These data also featured in a second study, about T cells of mothers and their children.

Sequencing was carried out using blood. The V call is TRBV29-1, the J call TRBJ1-1, with a possible D match to TRBD1 (6 bases). This TCR derives from a boy under 18 in good health. As DNA, the CDR3 is TGCAGCGTTGAAGATGGGACATACACTGAAGCTTTCTTT. Its translation: CSVEDGTYTEAFF.